This T cell receptor beta chain was documented in a study of cytomegalovirus exposure and HLA in healthy donors. Assay used: immunoSEQ multiplex PCR; TCRdb lists only in-frame clones, some missing. Of around 200,000 clones in the sample, roughly three quarters are singletons; the top ten hold over 0.95%. Losses at the gene ends were 6 bases for V and 1 base for J; bases not matched to a gene: 7. CDR1 and CDR2 (germline): MNHNS, SASEGT. CDR3 length: 15 amino acids. This chain links TRBV6-1 with TRBJ2-7; 9 bases align to TRBD1. The source of this sequence is a woman aged 25 to 39 in good health and CMV-seronegative. Specimen: PBMCs. The CDR3 sequence is CASRMDRGWSYEQYF. In DNA, the CDR3 is TGTGCCAGCAGAATGGACAGGGGATGGTCCTACGAGCAGTACTTC.